The 29 T cell receptor beta chains below come from one sample, sequenced in a study of Graves' ophthalmopathy and Graves' hyperthyroidism. Transcripts of RNA were the source for amplifying TCR beta CDR3 regions. Second-round multiplex PCR followed a first-round RT-PCR using HTBI primers. TCRdb reprocessed the multiplex PCR reads via MiXCR and lists one record per CDR3 protein. The sample shows more than 550,000 distinct CDR3 sequences, about two fifths of them seen only once. Sequencing used peripheral blood. These receptors were taken from an adult man with Graves' ophthalmopathy.

Ten or more counts support this clonotype. V gene TRBV29-1 combines with J gene TRBJ1-1; 8 nucleotides align to TRBD1. After removal of 5 bases from V and 2 bases from J, the junction contained 4 bases not matched to a gene. Germline CDR1 reads SQVTM; CDR2 reads ANQGSEA. The CDR3 has 13 amino acids. The CDR3 loop reads CSVPTGANTEAFF. DNA of the CDR3: TGCAGCGTTCCGACAGGGGCTAACACTGAAGCTTTCTTT.

This clonotype appeared a few times. The chain has TRBV7-2 and TRBJ1-5; 8 nucleotides agree with TRBD1. V lost 3 bases, J lost 7 bases, and 5 bases stayed unmatched. Germline CDR1 SGHTA, CDR2 FQGNSA. The CDR3 has 14 residues. The CDR3 DNA follows: TGTGCCAGCAGCTTCTCAGGGGGCCCGCAGCCCCAGCATTTT. Translation: CASSFSGGPQPQHF.

The chain combines TRBV12-3 or TRBV12-4 with TRBJ2-7; D might be TRBD1 (8 bases). This CDR3 has 16 residues. V was cut by 4 bases and J by 0 bases, with 16 bases left in between. As DNA, the CDR3 is TGTGCCAGCAGTTCCAACAGGGGGGGGACCTCCTACGAGCAGTACTTC. Amino acids: CASSSNRGGTSYEQYF.

This clonotype was counted ten times or more. The chain links TRBV24-1 to TRBJ1-5; 7 bases match TRBD1. CDR3 size: 14 residues. Germline V CDR1 and CDR2: KGHDR, SFDVKD. V was clipped by 8 bases and J by 3 bases; unmatched bases: 6. The CDR3 bases are TGTGCCACCAAGGGGGCCGGGGACAATCAGCCCCAGCATTTT. This sequence encodes CATKGAGDNQPQHF.

This clonotype has ten or more counts. The rearrangement joins TRBV12-3 or TRBV12-4 to TRBJ1-1; D may be TRBD1 (5 bases). The V gene lost 2 bases and the J gene lost 5 bases, with 15 bases spanning the gap. The CDR3 contains 15 residues. The CDR3 sequence: CASSLWAGRETEAFF. CDR3 in DNA: TGTGCCAGCAGTTTATGGGCAGGGAGGGAGACTGAAGCTTTCTTT.

Concerning this clonotype: This may come from a read error, since a much larger clone is one base off. The V and J genes are TRBV7-9 and TRBJ1-4; weak D call: TRBD1 (5 bases). The CDR3 contains 15 residues. Germline values: CDR1 SEHNR, CDR2 FQNEAQ (reference sequence). CDR3 sequence reads: CAGSHATGLNEKLFF. The CDR3 DNA reads TGTGCCGGCAGCCATGCGACGGGACTTAATGAAAAACTGTTTTTT.

The rearrangement links TRBV5-1 to TRBJ2-2, with a tentative D call TRBD1 (5 bases). Trimming left V 0 bases short and J 5 bases short, with 14 bases between. CDR1 and CDR2 from the germline V gene are SGHRS and YFSETQ. This CDR3 has 16 amino acids. The CDR3 reads CASSLVGAGYTGELFF. The CDR3 nucleotides are TGCGCCAGCAGCTTGGTAGGGGCAGGGTATACCGGGGAGCTGTTTTTT. The variable domain in full, with the rest retrieved from reference TRBV5-1 and TRBJ2-2, is KAGVTQTPRYLIKTRGQQVTLSCSPISGHRSVSWYQQTPGQGLQFLFEYFSETQRNKGNFPGRFSGRQFSNSRSEMNVSTLELGDSALYLCASSLVGAGYTGELFFGEGSRLTVL.

CDR3 amino acids: CASSYYRGSGNEKLFF. The CDR3 bases are TGTGCCAGCAGCTACTACAGGGGCAGTGGTAATGAAAAACTGTTTTTT. V is TRBV7-9 and J is TRBJ1-4; 7 bases line up with TRBD1. The CDR3 has 16 amino acids. CDR1 and CDR2 (germline): SEHNR, FQNEAQ (reference sequence). V lost 4 bases and J lost 4; bases outside the gene matches: 9. Full variable domain (outside the CDR3, taken from reference TRBV7-9 and TRBJ1-4): DTGVSQNPRHKITKRGQNVTFRCDPISEHNRLYWYRQTLGQGPEFLTYFQNEAQLEKSRLLSDRFSAERPKGSFSTLEIQRTEQGDSAMYLCASSYYRGSGNEKLFFGSGTQLSVL.

At least ten counts were recorded for this clonotype. The CDR3, as DNA: TGTGCCAGCAGCTTAGATTCGCCTCAGCCCCAGCATTTT. Its translation: CASSLDSPQPQHF. The chain is built from TRBV7-2 and TRBJ1-5; no firm D call. The germline V gene encodes CDR1 SGHTA and CDR2 FQGNSA. The CDR3 runs 13 residues. The V end lost 1 base, the J end lost 6 bases, and 7 bases lay between the germline ends.

A few counts support this clonotype. V usage is TRBV29-1 and J usage is TRBJ2-5; weak D call: TRBD1 (7 bases). V was clipped by 7 bases and J by 3 bases, with 18 bases between them. Germline values: CDR1 SQVTM, CDR2 ANQGSEA. There are 14 residues in the CDR3. The CDR3 sequence: CSARGRGPKETQYF. CDR3 bases: TGCAGCGCTAGGGGGCGGGGACCTAAAGAGACCCAGTACTTC.

J is TRBJ2-7 and V is TRBV10-3; 7 bases agree with TRBD1. This CDR3 spans 14 amino acids. Germline V gives CDR1 ENHRY, CDR2 SYGVKD. Trimming cost V 10 bases and J 3 bases; bases outside gene matches: 12. This CDR3 reads CASSSGQRRYEQYF. In DNA, the CDR3 is TGTGCCAGCAGCTCGGGACAGAGACGCTACGAGCAGTACTTC.

This chain connects TRBV29-1 to TRBJ1-2; 9 bases align to TRBD1. Germline values: CDR1 SQVTM, CDR2 ANQGSEA. The CDR3 runs to 11 residues. In nucleotides, the CDR3 is TGCACCCCGGGACAGGGTGATGGCTACACCTTC. Translation: CTPGQGDGYTF.

The CDR3 region is CASSPTGAGNTF. In DNA, the CDR3 is TGTGCCAGCAGCCCAACGGGGGCTGGAAACACCTTC. The chain links TRBV7-2 to TRBJ1-2, with a possible D match to TRBD1 (6 bases). There are 12 residues in the CDR3. V gave up 5 bases and J gave up 12 bases, with 16 bases separating them. Germline V gives CDR1 SGHTA, CDR2 FQGNSA.

This clonotype was seen at least ten times. The chain couples TRBV10-3 to TRBJ2-7; 9 nucleotides line up with TRBD1. CDR1 ENHRY and CDR2 SYGVKD come from the germline V gene. The V segment lost 11 bases and the J segment 1 base; nucleotides outside the gene matches: 9. CDR3 length: 14 residues. The CDR3 DNA follows: TGTGCCGTTAGTTCCGGGACAGGGTCCTACGAGCAGTACTTC. It is translated as CAVSSGTGSYEQYF.

There are many counts of this clonotype. The chain employs TRBV15 and TRBJ1-2; the D is unclear. This CDR3 is 13 amino acids long. Trimming stripped 0 bases from V and 8 bases from J, with 10 bases between. Germline V gene sequence: CDR1 LNHNV, CDR2 YYDKDF (reference sequence). The CDR3 DNA sequence: TGTGCCACCAGCAGAGATCATGGTCGCGGCTACACCTTC. This codes for CATSRDHGRGYTF.

The CDR3 coding sequence is TGTGCCAGCAGGGAGCGGGCGAACTATGGCTACACCTTC. Protein product: CASRERANYGYTF. J is TRBJ1-2 and V is TRBV24-1, with a tentative D call TRBD1 (5 bases). Germline-derived CDR1 and CDR2 are KGHDR and SFDVKD. With 11 bases removed from V and 2 bases from J, the gap between germline ends came to 14 bases. The CDR3 totals 13 residues.

The chain recombines TRBV20-1 with TRBJ1-4; D not certain. This CDR3 comprises 15 residues. Germline CDR1 is DFQATT and CDR2 is SNEGSKA (reference sequence). Trimming removed 0 bases at V and 4 bases at J, with 12 bases between. This chain's CDR3 is CSAREQRRLNEKLFF. CDR3 DNA sequence: TGCAGTGCTAGAGAACAACGGCGACTTAATGAAAAACTGTTTTTT.

This clonotype has at least ten counts. CDR3 DNA sequence: TGTGCCACCAGTGATTACAACAGCCCTCAAGAGACCCAGTACTTC. It encodes CATSDYNSPQETQYF. V is TRBV24-1 and J is TRBJ2-5, with unresolved D. Germline V gives CDR1 KGHDR, CDR2 SFDVKD. Deletions cut 2 bases from V and 2 bases from J, with 11 bases between. This CDR3 is built from 15 residues.

This clonotype was detected only a few times. The J gene is TRBJ2-2, the V gene TRBV24-1; 7 bases are a match to TRBD1. The CDR3 length is 15 residues. Germline trimming cut 4 bases from V and 4 bases from J; bases unmatched to any gene: 5. Germline V gene sequence: CDR1 KGHDR, CDR2 SFDVKD. This CDR3 is CATSDRDRPTGELFF. The CDR3 coding sequence is TGTGCCACCAGTGACAGGGACAGACCCACCGGGGAGCTGTTTTTT.

As to this clonotype: The junction departs from the called germline gene at one end, perhaps through a read error. The chain employs TRBV6-5 and TRBJ2-5, with D possibly matching TRBD1 (6 bases). The CDR3 is made up of 13 amino acids. Germline lookup yields CDR1 MNHEY and CDR2 SVGAGI. CDR3 protein: CASTRGFGEPQYF. The CDR3 coding sequence is TGTGCCAGCACTAGGGGGTTTGGAGAGCCCCAGTACTTC.

The V gene is TRBV29-1, the J gene TRBJ2-6, with a weak D call TRBD1 (5 bases). V lost 4 bases, J lost 3 bases, and 13 bases lay in between. Germline lookup yields CDR1 SQVTM and CDR2 ANQGSEA. CDR3 length equals 15 residues. The CDR3 nucleotides read TGCAGCGTTGTGGCAGGGATAGTTGGGGCCAACGTCCTGACTTTC. The encoded protein is CSVVAGIVGANVLTF. Drawing the rest from reference TRBV29-1 and TRBJ2-6, the complete variable domain is SAVISQKPSRDICQRGTSLTIQCQVDSQVTMMFWYRQQPGQSLTLIATANQGSEATYESGFVIDKFPISRPNLTFSTLTVSNMSPEDSSIYLCSVVAGIVGANVLTFGAGSRLTVL.

The gene calls are TRBV24-1 and TRBJ2-5; 14 positions agree with TRBD2. Judging by the DNA end, TRBJ2-1 fits better; the J call may be wrong. Germline assignment: CDR1 KGHDR and CDR2 SFDVKD. CDR3 length equals 16 residues. CDR3 sequence (DNA): TGTGCCACCAGTGGTCCGGGACTAGCGGGAGTCGGCGAGCAGTTCTTC. The encoded protein is CATSGPGLAGVGEQFF.

The chain is built from TRBV11-1 and TRBJ1-1, with D possibly being TRBD1 (6 bases). V lost 11 bases and J 1 base, leaving 20 bases between the germline ends. Germline V gene sequence: CDR1 SGHAT, CDR2 FQDESV (reference sequence). The CDR3 runs to 15 residues. The CDR3 region has the DNA TGTGCCTGGCAACCACCGGACAGATCGAACACTGAAGCTTTCTTT. Its protein is CAWQPPDRSNTEAFF.

A word on this clonotype: A much larger clone differs by one base, so this may be a read error. The DNA of the CDR3 is TGCGGTGCTAGAGATCGCTGGCAGGGTCGTGGAGAGACCCAGTACTTC. This codes for CGARDRWQGRGETQYF. V gene TRBV20-1 combines with J gene TRBJ2-5, with D maybe TRBD1 (5 bases). Germline CDR1 and CDR2: DFQATT and SNEGSKA (reference sequence). The CDR3 is made up of 16 amino acids.

Notes on this clonotype: An end of the junction differs from the germline gene, which may be a read error. The chain links TRBV10-3 to TRBJ1-1; weak D call: TRBD1 (5 bases). The germline V gene has CDR1 ENHRY and CDR2 SYGVKD. The CDR3 covers 14 residues. CDR3 DNA: TGTGCCACTGGGGACGAGTATCCGAACAGTGAAGCTTTCTTT. Its protein is CATGDEYPNSEAFF.

This clonotype was counted ten times or more. The chain has TRBV7-6 and TRBJ2-7, with 10 bases matching TRBD1. Trimming removed 4 bases from V and 7 bases from J; junction bases left unmatched: 7. CDR1 and CDR2 (germline): SGHVS, FNYEAQ. This CDR3 is built from 14 residues. Here the CDR3 reads CASSSRQGAREQYF. CDR3 bases: TGTGCCAGCAGCTCCAGACAGGGGGCAAGGGAGCAGTACTTC.

This clonotype was seen many times. Without the conserved terminal phenylalanine or tryptophan, this CDR3 likely stems from a read error. Because the CDR3's place on the DNA is in doubt, the DNA is left out and the CDR3 is given as listed by TCRdb. The chain couples TRBV2 to TRBJ2-5; TRBD2 is the table's D call and was not checked against the DNA. Termini included, the CDR3 measures 11 amino acids. CDR1 and CDR2 from the germline V gene are SNHLY and FYNNEI. The CDR3 loop reads CASSDLRDTFL.

This clonotype was seen just once. A read error may produce the germline difference seen at one junction end. This chain uses TRBV25-1 with TRBJ1-2, with 7 bases fitting TRBD1. Germline V lookup: CDR1 MGHDK, CDR2 SYGVNS. The CDR3 is 12 amino acids. The CDR3 nucleotides are TGTACCAGCAGTACCGGGACAGATGGCTACACCTTC. It translates to CTSSTGTDGYTF.

This chain links TRBV29-1 with TRBJ2-6; the D gene is possibly TRBD2 (5 bases). Trimming pared 4 bases from V and 0 bases from J, leaving 13 bases between. Germline V gene lookup returns CDR1 SQVTM and CDR2 ANQGSEA. The length of the CDR3 is 16 residues. The CDR3 DNA is TGCAGCGTTGTCGGAGGCGAGAGCTCTGGGGCCAACGTCCTGACTTTC. Protein: CSVVGGESSGANVLTF.